Each of the 6 T cell receptor beta chains below was sequenced from the same sample in a study of blood T cell repertoires in COVID-19. Only in-frame clones appear in the TCRdb table, and some are missing; sequencing was by immunoSEQ multiplex PCR. The sample lists about 220,000 clones; under 90% were seen once. Sequenced input: peripheral blood. These receptor sequences come from a man between 25 and 39 years old with active or convalescent COVID-19.

The rearrangement joins TRBV6-6 to TRBJ1-6; D perhaps matches TRBD1 (6 bases). The CDR3 loop spans 17 amino acids. Per germline, CDR1 MNHNY and CDR2 SVGAGI (reference sequence). Trimming stripped 5 bases from V and 0 bases from J, with 14 bases between. The CDR3 DNA is TGTGCCAGCAGTCTTGGACAGAGTAGCTCCTATAATTCACCCCTCCACTTT. Its protein is CASSLGQSSSYNSPLHF.

The V call is TRBV11-3, the J call TRBJ2-2, with a possible D match to TRBD2 (5 bases). The germline V gene encodes CDR1 SGHNT and CDR2 YENEEA. The V end lost 5 bases, the J end lost 2 bases, and 9 bases lay between the germline ends. The CDR3 is made up of 14 amino acids. CDR3 residues: CASSEDFNTGELFF. CDR3 coding DNA: TGTGCCAGCAGCGAGGACTTTAACACCGGGGAGCTGTTTTTT.

The chain links TRBV4-1 to TRBJ2-1; a weak D match, TRBD1 (6 bases). Between the trimmed V and J ends, which lost 5 bases and 8 bases, there was a span of 16 bases. Germline CDR1 MGHRA, CDR2 YSYEKL. CDR3 length: 14 amino acids. CDR3 DNA sequence: TGCGCCAGCAGCTCCCGAGACAGGTTCGATGAGCAGTTCTTC. Its protein product is CASSSRDRFDEQFF.

The V call is TRBV30, the J call TRBJ2-2, with 8 positions matching TRBD1. The ends lost 3 bases at V and 6 bases at J; junction bases unmatched: 6. This CDR3 has 14 amino acids. Germline V CDR1 and CDR2: GTSNPN, SVGIG (reference sequence). CDR3 residues: CAWRPQGAAGELFF. CDR3 DNA: TGTGCCTGGAGACCCCAGGGGGCCGCCGGGGAGCTGTTTTTT.

This chain links TRBV28 with TRBJ1-1, with a tentative D call TRBD1 (6 bases). V was trimmed by 9 bases and J by 2 bases, leaving 13 bases between them. Germline V gene sequence: CDR1 MDHEN, CDR2 SYDVKM. The CDR3 has 13 amino acids. The DNA of the CDR3 is TGTGCCAGTTTCCAGGGGATAAACACTGAAGCTTTCTTT. This sequence encodes CASFQGINTEAFF.

V is TRBV10-3 and J is TRBJ2-1; 9 nucleotides align to TRBD1. Unmatched junction bases numbered 10, after V lost 0 bases and J lost 7 bases. The germline V gene has CDR1 ENHRY and CDR2 SYGVKD. This CDR3 is 17 amino acids long. The CDR3 DNA reads as TGTGCCATCAGTGAGTCGAAGGGGACAGGGCCGGGAAATGAGCAGTTCTTC. Amino acid sequence: CAISESKGTGPGNEQFF.